In this sample, the clone carrying this TCR beta chain turned up many times. RNA transcripts served as the template for amplifying TCR beta CDR3 regions. With the HTBI primer set, the TCR CDR3 went through a first round of RT-PCR. TCRdb reprocessed the multiplex PCR reads via MiXCR and lists one record per CDR3 protein. The sample lists around 600,000 distinct CDR3 sequences, 14% seen once, with over 6% in the top ten. This sample is drawn from a study of T cells in Graves' hyperthyroidism and ophthalmopathy. The wider study: At the time of initial diagnosis and before any treatment, peripheral blood was collected.

This CDR3 has 19 residues. Per germline, CDR1 MDHEN and CDR2 SYDVKM. After removal of 6 bases from V and 0 bases from J, the junction contained 16 bases not matched to a gene. Sequenced: blood. The chain couples TRBV28 to TRBJ1-5, with 8 bases matching TRBD1. The sequence was collected from a woman between 18 and 30 years old with Graves' ophthalmopathy. The DNA of the CDR3 is TGTGCCAGCAGGAGTAGAGTCCTGACAGGGGTCTATAGCAATCAGCCCCAGCATTTT. This translates into CASRSRVLTGVYSNQPQHF.